These T cell receptor beta chains were read from a single sample in a study of shared clonotypes between healthy human individuals. Some clones are missing from TCRdb's copy, which holds only in-frame ones; the method was immunoSEQ multiplex PCR. The data show about 2 million clones, about 95% seen once. Material for sequencing was naive CD8+ T cells sorted from blood. The receptors shown here come from a man aged 18 to 35 in good health. Both conserved end residues are part of each CDR3. The D gene is left open where the match is weak. Only part of the rows carry a size: once, few, many, or a class if the clone is expanded.

>TRBJ2-7|-|TRBV9|-
TGTGCCAGCAGCGGCTCCAGGGGAGCATACGAGCAGTACTTC
CASSGSRGAYEQYF
>TRBJ2-1|TRBD1|TRBV5-1|-
TGCGCCAGCAGCGTAGGACAGGGGTACAATGAGCAGTTCTTC
CASSVGQGYNEQFF
>TRBJ1-1|TRBD1|TRBV27|-
TGTGCCAGCAGTACCCTTCGGACAGGGGGCACTGAAGCTTTCTTT
CASSTLRTGGTEAFF
>TRBJ2-5|-|TRBV6-5|-
TGTGCCAGCAGTTCCCCGGGAGGGGGCTCCCAAGAGACCCAGTACTTC
CASSSPGGGSQETQYF
>TRBJ1-4|-|TRBV6-6|-
TGTGCCAGCAGTTACTCGATCGACTACGGGGAAAAACTGTTTTTT
CASSYSIDYGEKLFF
>TRBJ2-1|-|TRBV7-8|-
TGTGCCAGCAGTGACGGGAGTCCCTCCTCAAATGAGCAGTTCTTC
CASSDGSPSSNEQFF
>TRBJ2-1|TRBD2|TRBV30|-
TGTGCCTGGACGGGAGCGGGGGACGGGAATGAGCAGTTCTTC
CAWTGAGDGNEQFF
>TRBJ2-5|-|TRBV13|-
TGTGCCAGCAGCTTAGGGGCAGGGGAAGAGACCCAGTACTTC
CASSLGAGEETQYF
>TRBJ2-2|-|TRBV4-1|-
TGCGCCAGCAGCCAATCGGCGCGAGGAAGCACCGGGGAGCTGTTTTTT
CASSQSARGSTGELFF
>TRBJ2-7|-|TRBV19|-
TGTGCCAGTAGCACGGGCGGGGTCCACGAGCAGTACTTC
CASSTGGVHEQYF
>TRBJ2-7|-|TRBV19|-
TGTGCCAGTAGCACGACGACAGGCTACGAGCAGTACTTC
CASSTTTGYEQYF
>TRBJ1-4|-|TRBV15|-
TGTGCCACCAGCAGAGATTTGGCAACTAATGAAAAACTGTTTTTT
CATSRDLATNEKLFF
>TRBJ1-5|-|TRBV5-1|once
TGCGCCAGCAGCTTGGAATCCCCGGGACGGCCTCATCAGCCCCAGCATTTT
CASSLESPGRPHQPQHF
>TRBJ1-1|-|TRBV28|-
TGTGCCAGCAGTCTAACGCAGGAGATTGAAGCTTTCTTT
CASSLTQEIEAFF
>TRBJ1-1|-|TRBV4-2|-
TGTGCCAGCAGCCAAGTGGGGGGATTGGGCGTGAACACTGAAGCTTTCTTT
CASSQVGGLGVNTEAFF
>TRBJ1-2|-|TRBV6-5|once
TGTGCCAGCCGGGGGGCAGGGAGCTATGGCTACACCTTC
CASRGAGSYGYTF
>TRBJ1-5|-|TRBV28|-
TGTGCCAGCAGTTTATTAGCCGGGGACAATCAGCCCCAGCATTTT
CASSLLAGDNQPQHF
>TRBJ1-2|-|TRBV7-9|once
TGTGCCAGCAGCCTATCCACAGGGCCACCAAATGGCTACACCTTC
CASSLSTGPPNGYTF